The T cell receptor beta chain described here comes from a study of beta chain features in type 1 diabetes (dated by TCRdb to the late 2010s). Regarding the study in general: No differences in mean age, gender distribution, total cell number or subset yield were found between patients and healthy donors. A total of roughly 99,000,000 sorted cells were examined across all samples, and the number of cells per subset was strongly correlated with RNA yield. In the study, recently diagnosed type 1 diabetes patients and matched healthy donors were compared on the TCRB repertoires of their sorted circulating CD4+ T cell subsets. Regulatory and stem cell-like memory subsets were isolated from only 8 patients and roughly 8 healthy donors, whereas naive and central memory subsets came from all 30 or so donors.

Concerning this clone: There is no known antigen for this receptor. The input lacks base qualities; no much larger clone sits a single base away.

The entire amount of isolated RNA was reverse transcribed using the High Capacity cDNA Reverse Transcription Kit, so the sequenced TCRB transcripts were expressed ones. Naive, central memory and regulatory T cell samples underwent deep immunoSEQ sequencing, averaging about 3.57 million total reads per sample. After sorted cells were lysed in RLT buffer, RNA was extracted with DNase-treated RNeasy Micro or Mini kits, with the choice depending on cell number. Each cell subset was processed separately to prevent cross-contamination, with patient and healthy donor samples processed together. The immunoSEQ multiplex PCR was used to amplify TCRB sequences from cDNA, yielding 87-bp fragments that span the CDR3 region. Sequencing of the amplicons was performed on the Illumina HiSeq platform. In the original analysis: PCR bias was corrected computationally using synthetic template baselines, and reads within Hamming distance 2 were collapsed, with unmergeable singletons discarded. Reads were aligned to IMGT to assign V, D and J genes, CDR3 length, and insertions or deletions at six rearrangement sites. Within each subset, clonotype counts were normalized to the number of sorted cells before true diversity and Gini coefficients were calculated with the tcR R package. The overlap coefficient, calculated on TCRB nucleotide sequences, was used to measure repertoire sharing. Out-of-frame TCRB sequences from naive cells were analyzed as a proxy for the pre-selection repertoire. As stored in TCRdb, this immuneACCESS dataset retains in-frame rearrangements with V and J assigned. A fraction of the clones does not appear; measured against another copy, unresolved V genes explain less than half of the discrepancy, and the remainder lacks a known reason. Clone size and V and J calls were adopted from that table, with D and trimming inferred from the DNA. Within this sample are roughly 240,000 clones, with 24% of them counted one time only. 0.012% of the sample rests with the top ten.

Here is what the overall study found, with its caveats: Because cDNA was sequenced instead of genomic DNA, activated cells with high expression could be over-represented, although the groups did not differ in activation or CD3 levels. Type 1 diabetes patients showed a moderate but significant shortening of TCRB CDR3 length in all four CD4+ subsets. At VDJ recombination sites, type 1 diabetes patients had fewer insertions and more deleted nucleotides, which implies abnormalities in thymic rearrangement. Because the HLA sub-analyses included only small numbers of individuals, any influence of HLA type on TCRB rearrangement was left unresolved. Naive, central memory and regulatory TCRB repertoires appeared to be more similar among patients than among healthy donors. Shorter templates might have been favored by PCR, but patient and control samples were amplified and corrected together, so both groups would have been affected equally by any skew.

Each donor gave one peripheral blood draw, averaging about 120 mL, which was collected into heparinised tubes. Naive, central memory, regulatory and stem cell-like memory CD4+ T cells were sorted on a BD FACSAria II using a panel including CD45RO, CCR7, CD25, CD127, CD95 and CD27. Every sorted population had a purity above 95%. PBMCs were separated immediately by Lymphoprep density gradient centrifugation and were stained directly, without being cultured. So that batch effects would be minimized, each experiment stained and sorted samples in pairs, pairing one healthy donor with one patient. The junction shows trimming of 3 bases on V and 6 bases on J, plus 9 bases between the germline ends. Reading from cysteine to phenylalanine, the CDR3 counts 13 amino acids. Only the CDR3 portion is preserved as DNA: 39 bases, with reading frame beginning at the first base. The germline V gene yields MDHEN for CDR1 and SYDVKM for CDR2.

In this chain, TRBV28 is recombined with TRBJ2-4, with the D gene not confidently named. The sequencing input was naive CD4+ T cells from blood. Explained via the paper, the cell subset or site label denotes: true naive CD4+ T cells. The source is a woman in her 30s with type 1 diabetes. The CDR3 is CASSFGGLNIQYF. The nucleotide sequence is TGTGCCAGCAGTTTCGGCGGTTTAAACATTCAGTACTTC.